A selection of T cell receptor beta chains follows, all from one sample in a study of T-cell memory formation after mild COVID-19. Using its own MiXCR run on the 5' RACE reads, TCRdb lists one record per CDR3 protein. The sample shows 180,000 or so distinct CDR3 sequences, about 9.9% of them seen only once. Sequencing was carried out using PBMCs or a T cell subset sorted from them (not recorded which). These receptors originate from a young man who had mild COVID-19 (a few samples of this study predate the infection). Cell type and time point are not known. Both conserved end residues are part of each CDR3. D genes are given only for firm matches. Only part of the rows carry a size: once, few, many, or a class if the clone is expanded.

CDR3 length: 16; V gene: TRBV5-1; D gene: TRBD2; J gene: TRBJ2-5; clone size: few; CDR3 protein: CASSFTLLAGQETQYF; CDR3 DNA: TGCGCCAGCAGCTTCACGCTCCTAGCGGGTCAAGAGACCCAGTACTTC
CDR3 length: 16; V gene: TRBV7-2; D gene: .; J gene: TRBJ1-6; clone size: .; CDR3 protein: CASSSGPASYNSPLHF; CDR3 DNA: TGTGCCAGCAGTTCGGGGCCCGCCTCCTATAATTCACCCCTCCACTTT
CDR3 length: 18; V gene: TRBV20-1; D gene: TRBD2; J gene: TRBJ2-1; clone size: .; CDR3 protein: CSARVPPLLAGPYNEQFF; CDR3 DNA: TGCAGTGCTAGAGTCCCTCCCTTACTAGCGGGGCCCTACAATGAGCAGTTCTTC
CDR3 length: 13; V gene: TRBV7-3; D gene: .; J gene: TRBJ2-3; clone size: many; CDR3 protein: CASSYVDWDTQYF; CDR3 DNA: TGTGCCAGCAGCTACGTTGACTGGGATACGCAGTATTTT
CDR3 length: 13; V gene: TRBV6-2/TRBV6-3; D gene: .; J gene: TRBJ1-6; clone size: .; CDR3 protein: CASSYDWNSPLHF; CDR3 DNA: TGTGCCAGCAGTTACGATTGGAATTCACCCCTCCACTTT
CDR3 length: 14; V gene: TRBV4-1; D gene: .; J gene: TRBJ1-5; clone size: many; CDR3 protein: CASSQALEGQPQHF; CDR3 DNA: TGCGCCAGCAGCCAAGCCTTGGAGGGTCAGCCCCAGCATTTT
CDR3 length: 12; V gene: TRBV12-3/TRBV12-4; D gene: .; J gene: TRBJ2-4; clone size: few; CDR3 protein: CASSRRWDIQYF; CDR3 DNA: TGTGCCAGCAGCCGAAGATGGGACATTCAGTACTTC
CDR3 length: 14; V gene: TRBV6-5; D gene: .; J gene: TRBJ2-3; clone size: .; CDR3 protein: CASSWSPSTDTQYF; CDR3 DNA: TGTGCCAGCAGTTGGTCGCCGAGCACAGATACGCAGTATTTT
CDR3 length: 12; V gene: TRBV25-1; D gene: .; J gene: TRBJ1-2; clone size: few; CDR3 protein: CASSIGDYGYTF; CDR3 DNA: TGTGCCAGCAGTATCGGGGACTATGGCTACACCTTC
CDR3 length: 15; V gene: TRBV6-5; D gene: .; J gene: TRBJ1-5; clone size: few; CDR3 protein: CASSPGPSVRKPQHF; CDR3 DNA: TGTGCCAGCAGCCCCGGACCTTCCGTACGTAAGCCCCAGCATTTT
CDR3 length: 17; V gene: TRBV6-5; D gene: TRBD2; J gene: TRBJ2-3; clone size: few; CDR3 protein: CASSFTSGGAAADTQYF; CDR3 DNA: TGTGCCAGCAGTTTCACTAGCGGGGGGGCAGCCGCCGATACGCAGTATTTT
CDR3 length: 15; V gene: TRBV11-2; D gene: .; J gene: TRBJ2-2; clone size: many; CDR3 protein: CASSLGVSNTGELFF; CDR3 DNA: TGTGCCAGCAGCTTAGGAGTTTCGAACACCGGGGAGCTGTTTTTT
CDR3 length: 16; V gene: TRBV12-3/TRBV12-4; D gene: .; J gene: TRBJ2-1; clone size: .; CDR3 protein: CASSLAGGGTGNEQFF; CDR3 DNA: TGTGCCAGCAGTTTAGCGGGTGGAGGGACGGGGAATGAGCAGTTCTTC
CDR3 length: 13; V gene: TRBV20-1; D gene: .; J gene: TRBJ1-1; clone size: few; CDR3 protein: CSARPRANTEAFF; CDR3 DNA: TGCAGTGCTAGACCCAGGGCGAACACTGAAGCTTTCTTT
CDR3 length: 13; V gene: TRBV20-1; D gene: .; J gene: TRBJ2-5; clone size: .; CDR3 protein: CSAGRRGPETQYF; CDR3 DNA: TGCAGTGCGGGACGGAGGGGCCCAGAGACCCAGTACTTC
CDR3 length: 15; V gene: TRBV29-1; D gene: .; J gene: TRBJ2-3; clone size: many; CDR3 protein: CSVQKGPRGTDTQYF; CDR3 DNA: TGCAGCGTACAAAAGGGCCCCCGGGGCACAGATACGCAGTATTTT
CDR3 length: 15; V gene: TRBV18; D gene: TRBD2; J gene: TRBJ2-1; clone size: many; CDR3 protein: CASSPAGTSGGEQFF; CDR3 DNA: TGTGCCAGCTCACCCGCCGGGACTAGCGGGGGGGAGCAGTTCTTC
CDR3 length: 12; V gene: TRBV28; D gene: .; J gene: TRBJ1-2; clone size: .; CDR3 protein: CASSVSGSGYTF; CDR3 DNA: TGTGCCAGCAGTGTCTCAGGATCTGGCTACACCTTC
CDR3 length: 14; V gene: TRBV5-6; D gene: TRBD1; J gene: TRBJ1-2; clone size: few; CDR3 protein: CASRTGGAVYGYTF; CDR3 DNA: TGTGCCAGCAGGACAGGGGGCGCGGTCTATGGCTACACCTTC
CDR3 length: 13; V gene: TRBV5-5; D gene: TRBD1; J gene: TRBJ1-1; clone size: few; CDR3 protein: CASSSTGTTEAFF; CDR3 DNA: TGTGCCAGCTCCTCGACAGGGACCACTGAAGCTTTCTTT
CDR3 length: 14; V gene: TRBV20-1; D gene: .; J gene: TRBJ1-2; clone size: few; CDR3 protein: CSARGGGGNYGYTF; CDR3 DNA: TGCAGTGCTAGAGGGGGGGGTGGCAACTATGGCTACACCTTC
CDR3 length: 15; V gene: TRBV4-1; D gene: TRBD1; J gene: TRBJ1-4; clone size: few; CDR3 protein: CASSQVGQGSVKLFF; CDR3 DNA: TGCGCCAGCAGCCAAGTGGGACAGGGATCTGTAAAACTGTTTTTT
CDR3 length: 13; V gene: TRBV12-3/TRBV12-4; D gene: TRBD1; J gene: TRBJ1-3; clone size: .; CDR3 protein: CASSEDRGGTIYF; CDR3 DNA: TGTGCCAGCAGTGAAGACAGGGGGGGCACCATATATTTT
CDR3 length: 13; V gene: TRBV27; D gene: .; J gene: TRBJ1-2; clone size: .; CDR3 protein: CASSFRRVGAYTF; CDR3 DNA: TGTGCCAGCAGTTTCCGAAGGGTTGGCGCCTACACCTTC
CDR3 length: 13; V gene: TRBV3-1; D gene: .; J gene: TRBJ1-2; clone size: few; CDR3 protein: CASSQASRDGYTF; CDR3 DNA: TGTGCCAGCAGCCAAGCCTCGAGGGACGGCTACACCTTC
CDR3 length: 16; V gene: TRBV14; D gene: .; J gene: TRBJ2-7; clone size: few; CDR3 protein: CASSQDLGGNYNEQYF; CDR3 DNA: TGTGCCAGCAGCCAAGATCTGGGGGGCAATTACAACGAGCAGTACTTC